The sequence of this TCR beta chain was determined in a study of shared clonotypes between healthy human individuals. Libraries were prepared by immunoSEQ multiplex PCR; TCRdb keeps only in-frame clonotypes and omits some of them. The profile covers about 490,000 clones, with around 79% appearing a single time and approximately 12% taken by the ten largest. Donors were Caucasian adults residing in Nashville, Tennessee, USA. CDR1 SGHAT and CDR2 FQDESV come from the germline V gene (reference sequence). The CDR3 totals 14 residues. Sequencing input: PBMCs. The clonotype comes from a woman in her thirties or forties in good health. Some clones in this sample may be carry-over from other donors' samples. V and J are TRBV11-1 and TRBJ2-5; no clear D. The end of the DNA fits TRBJ2-7 better, so the J call may be wrong. The CDR3 DNA reads TGTGCCAGCAGCCCCGCCCGGTCTACCTACGAGCAGTACTTC. Translated: CASSPARSTYEQYF.